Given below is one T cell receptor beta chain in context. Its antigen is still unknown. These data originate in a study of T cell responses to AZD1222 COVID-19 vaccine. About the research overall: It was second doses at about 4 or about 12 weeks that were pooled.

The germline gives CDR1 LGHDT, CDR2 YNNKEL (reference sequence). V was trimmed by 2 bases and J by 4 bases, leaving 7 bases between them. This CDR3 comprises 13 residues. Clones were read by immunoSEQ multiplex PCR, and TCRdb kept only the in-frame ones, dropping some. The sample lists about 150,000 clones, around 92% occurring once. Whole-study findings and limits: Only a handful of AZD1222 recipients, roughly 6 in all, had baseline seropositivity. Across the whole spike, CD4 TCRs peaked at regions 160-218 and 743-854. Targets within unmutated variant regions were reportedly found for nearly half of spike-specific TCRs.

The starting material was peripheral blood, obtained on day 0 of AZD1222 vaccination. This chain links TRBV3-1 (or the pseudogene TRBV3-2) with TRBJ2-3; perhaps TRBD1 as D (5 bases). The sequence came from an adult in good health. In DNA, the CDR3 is TGTGCCAGCAGCCAAAGGGGCCCAGATACGCAGTATTTT. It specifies CASSQRGPDTQYF.